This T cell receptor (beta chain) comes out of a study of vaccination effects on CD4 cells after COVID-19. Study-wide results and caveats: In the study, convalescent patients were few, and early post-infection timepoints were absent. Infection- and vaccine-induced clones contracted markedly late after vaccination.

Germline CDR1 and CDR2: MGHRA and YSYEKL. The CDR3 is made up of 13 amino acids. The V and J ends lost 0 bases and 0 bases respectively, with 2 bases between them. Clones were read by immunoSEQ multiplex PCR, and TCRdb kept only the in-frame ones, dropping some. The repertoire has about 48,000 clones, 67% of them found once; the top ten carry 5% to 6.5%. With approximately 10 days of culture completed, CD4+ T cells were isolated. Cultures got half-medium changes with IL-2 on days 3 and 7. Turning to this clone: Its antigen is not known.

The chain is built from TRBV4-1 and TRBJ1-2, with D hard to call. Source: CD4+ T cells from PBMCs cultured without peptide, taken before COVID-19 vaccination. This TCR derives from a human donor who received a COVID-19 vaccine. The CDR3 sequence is CASSQEPNYGYTF. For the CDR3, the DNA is TGCGCCAGCAGCCAAGAACCTAACTATGGCTACACCTTC.